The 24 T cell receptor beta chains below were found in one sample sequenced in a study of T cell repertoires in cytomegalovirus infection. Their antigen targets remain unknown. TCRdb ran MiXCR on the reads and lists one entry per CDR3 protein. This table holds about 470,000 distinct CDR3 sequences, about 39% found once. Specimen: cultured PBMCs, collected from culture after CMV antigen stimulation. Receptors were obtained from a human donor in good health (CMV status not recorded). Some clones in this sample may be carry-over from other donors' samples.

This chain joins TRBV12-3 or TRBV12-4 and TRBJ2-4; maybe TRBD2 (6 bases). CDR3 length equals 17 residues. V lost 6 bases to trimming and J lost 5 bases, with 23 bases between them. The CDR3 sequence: CASSWGWGGGVENIQYF. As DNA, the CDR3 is TGTGCCAGCAGCTGGGGGTGGGGCGGCGGGGTCGAAAACATTCAGTACTTC.

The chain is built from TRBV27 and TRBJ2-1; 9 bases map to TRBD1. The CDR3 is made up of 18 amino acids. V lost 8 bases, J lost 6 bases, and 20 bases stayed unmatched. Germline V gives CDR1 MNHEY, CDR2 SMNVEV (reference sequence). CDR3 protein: CASRSSLVRDREGNEQFF. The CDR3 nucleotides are TGTGCCAGCCGCAGTTCATTAGTAAGGGACAGGGAGGGCAATGAGCAGTTCTTC.

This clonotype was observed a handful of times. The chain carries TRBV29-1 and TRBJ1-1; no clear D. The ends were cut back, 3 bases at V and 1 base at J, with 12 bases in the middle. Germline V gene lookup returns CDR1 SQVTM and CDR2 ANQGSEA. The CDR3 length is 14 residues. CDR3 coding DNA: TGCAGCGTTGATCTTTTGGCGGGGAACACTGAAGCTTTCTTT. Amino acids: CSVDLLAGNTEAFF.

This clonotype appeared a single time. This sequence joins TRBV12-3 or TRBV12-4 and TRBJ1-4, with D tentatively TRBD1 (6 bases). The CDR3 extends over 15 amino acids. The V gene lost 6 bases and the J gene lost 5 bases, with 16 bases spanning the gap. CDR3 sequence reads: CASSPRRGGNEKLFF. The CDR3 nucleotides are TGTGCCAGCAGCCCTCGGCGAGGGGGGAATGAAAAACTGTTTTTT.

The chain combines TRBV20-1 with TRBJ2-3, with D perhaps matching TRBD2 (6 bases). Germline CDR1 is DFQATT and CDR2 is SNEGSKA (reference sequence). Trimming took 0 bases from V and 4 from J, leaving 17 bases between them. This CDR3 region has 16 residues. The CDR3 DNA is TGCAGTGCTAGAGAGGCGCTAGCGAAAGGCTCAGATACGCAGTATTTT. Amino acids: CSAREALAKGSDTQYF.

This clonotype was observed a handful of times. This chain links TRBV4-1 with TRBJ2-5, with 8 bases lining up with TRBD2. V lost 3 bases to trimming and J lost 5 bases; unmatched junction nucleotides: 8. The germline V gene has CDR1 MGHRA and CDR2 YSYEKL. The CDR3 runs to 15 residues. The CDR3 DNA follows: TGCGCCAGCAGCCATCTTAGCGGGGAGGTTGAGACCCAGTACTTC. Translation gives CASSHLSGEVETQYF.

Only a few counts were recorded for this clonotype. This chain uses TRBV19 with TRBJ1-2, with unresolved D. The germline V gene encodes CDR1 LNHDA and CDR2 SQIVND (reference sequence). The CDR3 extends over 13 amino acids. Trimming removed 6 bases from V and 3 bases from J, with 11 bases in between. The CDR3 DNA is TGTGCCAGTAGCCAGGAGTTATACTATGGCTACACCTTC. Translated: CASSQELYYGYTF.

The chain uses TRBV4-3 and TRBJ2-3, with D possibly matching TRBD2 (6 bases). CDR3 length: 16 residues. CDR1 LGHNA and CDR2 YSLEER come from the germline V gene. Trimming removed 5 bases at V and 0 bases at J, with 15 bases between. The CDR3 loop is CASSKGTSISTDTQYF. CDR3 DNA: TGCGCCAGCAGCAAGGGCACTAGCATTAGCACAGATACGCAGTATTTT.

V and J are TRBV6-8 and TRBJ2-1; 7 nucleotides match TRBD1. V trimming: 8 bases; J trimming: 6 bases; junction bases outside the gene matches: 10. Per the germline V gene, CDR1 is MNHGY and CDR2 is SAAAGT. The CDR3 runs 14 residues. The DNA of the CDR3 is TGTGCCAGCCAGGACAGGTCATATATCAATGAGCAGTTCTTC. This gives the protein CASQDRSYINEQFF.

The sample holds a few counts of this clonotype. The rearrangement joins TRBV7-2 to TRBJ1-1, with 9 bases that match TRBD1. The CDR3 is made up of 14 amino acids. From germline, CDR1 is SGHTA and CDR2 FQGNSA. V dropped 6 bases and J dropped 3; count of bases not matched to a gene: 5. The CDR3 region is CASRRGTGHTEAFF. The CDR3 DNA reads TGTGCCAGCAGGCGAGGGACAGGGCACACTGAAGCTTTCTTT. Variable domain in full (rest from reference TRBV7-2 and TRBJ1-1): GAGVSQSPSNKVTEKGKDVELRCDPISGHTALYWYRQSLGQGLEFLIYFQGNSAPDKSGLPSDRFSAERTGGSVSTLTIQRTQQEDSAVYLCASRRGTGHTEAFFGQGTRLTVV.

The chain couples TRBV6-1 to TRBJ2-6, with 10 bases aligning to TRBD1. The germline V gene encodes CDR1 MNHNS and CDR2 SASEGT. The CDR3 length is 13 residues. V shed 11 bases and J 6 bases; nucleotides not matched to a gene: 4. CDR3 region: CAARQGAANVLTF. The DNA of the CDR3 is TGTGCCGCGAGACAGGGGGCGGCCAACGTCCTGACTTTC.

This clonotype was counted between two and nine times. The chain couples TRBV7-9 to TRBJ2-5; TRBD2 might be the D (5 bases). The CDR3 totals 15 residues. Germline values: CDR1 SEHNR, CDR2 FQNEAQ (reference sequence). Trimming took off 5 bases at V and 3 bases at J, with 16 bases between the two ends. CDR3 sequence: CASSARGSGKETQYF. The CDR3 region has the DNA TGTGCCAGCAGCGCCCGAGGGTCCGGAAAAGAGACCCAGTACTTC.

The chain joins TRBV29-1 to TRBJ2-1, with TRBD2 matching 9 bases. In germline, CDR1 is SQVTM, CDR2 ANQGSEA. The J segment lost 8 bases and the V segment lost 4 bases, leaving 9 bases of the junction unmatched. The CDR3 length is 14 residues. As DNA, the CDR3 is TGCAGCGTTGGGGCTAGCGGGGCCTCTGATGAGCAGTTCTTC. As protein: CSVGASGASDEQFF.

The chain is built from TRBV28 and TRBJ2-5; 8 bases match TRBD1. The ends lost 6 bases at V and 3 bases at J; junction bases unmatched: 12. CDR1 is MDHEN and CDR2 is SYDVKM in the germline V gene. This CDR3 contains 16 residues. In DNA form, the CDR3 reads TGTGCCAGCAGGCCGGTGGACAGGGCTTGGAAAGAGACCCAGTACTTC. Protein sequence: CASRPVDRAWKETQYF.

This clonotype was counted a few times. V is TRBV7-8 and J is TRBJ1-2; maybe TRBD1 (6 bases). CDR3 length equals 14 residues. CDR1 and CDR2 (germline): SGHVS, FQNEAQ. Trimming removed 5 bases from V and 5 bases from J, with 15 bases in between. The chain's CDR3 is CASSPGTSGYGYTF. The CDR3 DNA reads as TGTGCCAGCAGCCCAGGGACAAGCGGTTATGGCTACACCTTC.

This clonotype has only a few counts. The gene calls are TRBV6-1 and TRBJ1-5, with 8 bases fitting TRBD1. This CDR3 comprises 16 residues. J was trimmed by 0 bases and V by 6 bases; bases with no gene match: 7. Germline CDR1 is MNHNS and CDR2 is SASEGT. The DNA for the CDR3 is TGTGCCAGCAGCAAGACAGGGGAGGGTAGCAATCAGCCCCAGCATTTT. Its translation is CASSKTGEGSNQPQHF.

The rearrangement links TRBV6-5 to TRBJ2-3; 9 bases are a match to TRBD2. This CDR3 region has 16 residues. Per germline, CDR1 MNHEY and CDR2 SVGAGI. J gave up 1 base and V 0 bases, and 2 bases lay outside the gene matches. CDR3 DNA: TGTGCCAGCAGTTACTCCGGCGGGGGGGGCACAGATACGCAGTATTTT. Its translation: CASSYSGGGGTDTQYF.

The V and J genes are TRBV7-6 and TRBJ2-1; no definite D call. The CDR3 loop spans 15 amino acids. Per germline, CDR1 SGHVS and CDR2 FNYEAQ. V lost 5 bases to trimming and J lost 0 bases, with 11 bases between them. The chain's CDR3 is CASSDPYSSYNEQFF. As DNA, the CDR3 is TGTGCCAGCAGCGATCCCTATTCCTCCTACAATGAGCAGTTCTTC.

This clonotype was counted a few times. The CDR3: CASSGIQGGEKLFF. CDR3 bases: TGTGCCAGCAGTGGGATCCAGGGAGGTGAAAAACTGTTTTTT. The rearrangement joins TRBV27 to TRBJ1-4; TRBD1 is a possible D gene (5 bases). The germline V gene encodes CDR1 MNHEY and CDR2 SMNVEV (reference sequence). Trimming stripped 5 bases from V and 7 bases from J, with 14 bases between. This CDR3 has 14 residues.

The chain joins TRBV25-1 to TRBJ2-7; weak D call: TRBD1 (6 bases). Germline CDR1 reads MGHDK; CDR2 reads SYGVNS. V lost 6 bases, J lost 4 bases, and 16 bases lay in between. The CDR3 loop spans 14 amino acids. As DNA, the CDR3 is TGTGCCAGCAGCGACAGGCCCTTCGGGTACGAGCAGTACTTC. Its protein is CASSDRPFGYEQYF.

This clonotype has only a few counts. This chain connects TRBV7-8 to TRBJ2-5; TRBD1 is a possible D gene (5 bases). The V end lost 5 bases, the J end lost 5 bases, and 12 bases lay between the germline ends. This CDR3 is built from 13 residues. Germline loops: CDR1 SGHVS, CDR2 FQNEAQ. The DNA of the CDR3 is TGTGCCAGCAGCCAAGACAGCCCCGAGACCCAGTACTTC. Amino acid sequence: CASSQDSPETQYF. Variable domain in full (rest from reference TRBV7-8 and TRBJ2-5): GAGVSQSPRYKVAKRGQDVALRCDPISGHVSLFWYQQALGQGPEFLTYFQNEAQLDKSGLPSDRFFAERPEGSVSTLKIQRTQQEDSAVYLCASSQDSPETQYFGPGTRLLVL.

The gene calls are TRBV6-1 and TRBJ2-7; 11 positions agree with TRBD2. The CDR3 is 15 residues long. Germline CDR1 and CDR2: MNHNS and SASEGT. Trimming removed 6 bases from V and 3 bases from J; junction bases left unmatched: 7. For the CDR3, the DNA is TGTGCCAGCAGGGCTAGCGGGGGGCAGGGCTACGAGCAGTACTTC. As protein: CASRASGGQGYEQYF.

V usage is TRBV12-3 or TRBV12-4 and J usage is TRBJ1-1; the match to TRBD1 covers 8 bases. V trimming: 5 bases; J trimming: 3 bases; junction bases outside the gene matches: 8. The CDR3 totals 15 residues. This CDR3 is CASSNSGGADTEAFF. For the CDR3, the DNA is TGTGCCAGCAGTAACTCAGGGGGCGCTGACACTGAAGCTTTCTTT.

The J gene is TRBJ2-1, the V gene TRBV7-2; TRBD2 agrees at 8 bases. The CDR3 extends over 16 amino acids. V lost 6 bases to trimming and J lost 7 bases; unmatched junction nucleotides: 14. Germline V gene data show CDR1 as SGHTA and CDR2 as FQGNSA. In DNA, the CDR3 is TGTGCCAGCAGGCCCAGCCGTAGCGGGATTATGAATGAGCAGTTCTTC. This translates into CASRPSRSGIMNEQFF. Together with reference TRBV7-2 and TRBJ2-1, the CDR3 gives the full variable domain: GAGVSQSPSNKVTEKGKDVELRCDPISGHTALYWYRQSLGQGLEFLIYFQGNSAPDKSGLPSDRFSAERTGGSVSTLTIQRTQQEDSAVYLCASRPSRSGIMNEQFFGPGTRLTVL.